The entry below gives a single TCR beta chain sequence along with its context. There are 15 residues in the CDR3. Looked up from germline, CDR1 is SGHTA and CDR2 is FQGNSA. V lost 5 bases and J lost 1; bases outside the gene matches: 4. Assay used: immunoSEQ multiplex PCR; TCRdb lists only in-frame clones, some missing. This table has about 90,000 clones, about 85% appearing once. These data are taken from a study of identifying expanded T cells in peripheral blood. The clonotype originates from a person aged 18 to 75 in good health. The V gene is TRBV7-2, the J gene TRBJ2-7; 11 bases fit TRBD2. Sample: blood. The CDR3 sequence: CASSRTSGGSYEQYF. The CDR3 region has the DNA TGTGCCAGCAGCCGCACTAGCGGGGGTTCCTACGAGCAGTACTTC.